This TCR beta chain was found in a study of follicular helper T cells after annual influenza vaccination. This clone came up once. Assay used: immunoSEQ multiplex PCR; TCRdb lists only in-frame clones, some missing. There are roughly 4,200 clones in the sample; roughly four fifths occur only once, and over 0.7% lies in the top ten. The time point here: 2015-2016 season, 7 days after influenza vaccination. The receptor's source is an adult who received the influenza vaccine. This material consisted of CXCR5+ CD38- circulating T follicular helper cells from blood, taken 7 days after influenza vaccination. The subset denotes: circulating Tfh, non-naive CD4+CXCR5+PD-1+ (ICOS+CD38+ or ICOS-CD38-).

The CDR3 loop is CASSPGTGNYPPIQYF. In DNA form, the CDR3 reads TGTGCCAGCAGTCCCGGGACAGGGAATTACCCCCCCATTCAGTACTTC. The chain combines TRBV2 with TRBJ2-4; 9 bases line up with TRBD1. V shed 5 bases, J shed 9 bases, and the junction held 14 bases outside the gene matches. Looked up from germline, CDR1 is SNHLY and CDR2 is FYNNEI. The CDR3 runs to 16 residues.